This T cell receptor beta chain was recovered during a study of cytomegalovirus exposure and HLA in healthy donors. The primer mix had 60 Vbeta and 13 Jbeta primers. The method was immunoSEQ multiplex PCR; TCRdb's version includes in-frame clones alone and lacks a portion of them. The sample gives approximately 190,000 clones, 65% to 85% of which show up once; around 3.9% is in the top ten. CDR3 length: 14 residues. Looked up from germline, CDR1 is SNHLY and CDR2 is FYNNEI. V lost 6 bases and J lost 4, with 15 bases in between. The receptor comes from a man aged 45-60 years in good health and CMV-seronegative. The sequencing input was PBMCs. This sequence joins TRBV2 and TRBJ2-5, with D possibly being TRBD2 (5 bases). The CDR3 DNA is TGTGCCAGCAGGAGGACCCTGGAGGTAGAGACCCAGTACTTC. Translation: CASRRTLEVETQYF.